This T cell receptor (beta chain) was identified in a study of breast tumors, draining lymph nodes, adjacent tissues. Overall study findings and caveats: Tumor and nontumor repertoires were significantly more similar in luminal-like than in basal-like breast cancer. Findings are consistent with lymph node origin and intratumoral expansion of most tumor T cells. The lymph node origin of tumor T cells was framed as consistent with a hypothesis, not demonstrated. Tumor TCR diversity was below lymph nodes but above nontumor tissue.

This clonotype occurred a few times. Its antigen is still unknown. A read error is possible here, since a much larger clone lies one base away. Samples came from axillary lymph nodes draining the breast cancer. Germline V gives CDR1 SEHNR, CDR2 FQNEAQ (reference sequence). CDR3 size: 15 residues. TCRdb ran MiXCR on the multiplex PCR reads and lists one entry per CDR3 protein. The data contain about 270,000 distinct CDR3 sequences, 30% to 35% of them seen just once; the ten biggest clones take up more than 1%. What was sequenced was axillary lymph node tissue. The chain carries TRBV7-9 and TRBJ1-2; D is undetermined. The receptor comes from a female donor with breast cancer. Some clones in this sample may be carry-over from other donors' samples. The CDR3 here is CASSRMDRENYGYPF. The CDR3 nucleotides are TGTGCCAGCAGCCGGATGGACCGAGAGAACTATGGCTACCCCTTC.